These 23 T cell receptor beta chains were all obtained from the same sample, sequenced in a study of OX40 agonist ivuxolimab in advanced cancers. The table came from immunoSEQ multiplex PCR; TCRdb's copy has only in-frame clones and leaves some out. The repertoire includes tens of thousands of clones, roughly 77% of them detected once, and nearly 0.7% sits in the top ten. Material: CD4+ or CD8+ T cells sorted from blood, obtained in a trial of the OX40 agonist ivuxolimab. The origin of the receptors is an adult with an advanced solid tumor such as melanoma, head and neck, liver or kidney cancer.

The CDR3 sequence is CASSFSGGPSETQYF. For the CDR3, the DNA is TGTGCCAGCAGCTTTAGCGGGGGGCCTAGTGAGACCCAGTACTTC. The chain has TRBV5-6 and TRBJ2-5; 10 bases are a match to TRBD2. Germline CDR1 reads SGHDT; CDR2 reads YYEEEE. V was clipped by 2 bases and J by 5 bases; unmatched bases: 6. The CDR3 runs 15 residues.

The V and J genes are TRBV5-1 and TRBJ2-2, with D possibly being TRBD1 (5 bases). CDR1 is SGHRS, CDR2 YFSETQ, per germline. V was shortened by 2 bases and J by 6 bases, with 11 bases between the two germline ends. There are 14 residues in the CDR3. The CDR3, as DNA: TGCGCCAGCAGCTTTGACAGTAACTCCGGGGAGCTGTTTTTT. Translating gives CASSFDSNSGELFF. The whole variable domain, filled in from reference TRBV5-1 and TRBJ2-2, reads KAGVTQTPRYLIKTRGQQVTLSCSPISGHRSVSWYQQTPGQGLQFLFEYFSETQRNKGNFPGRFSGRQFSNSRSEMNVSTLELGDSALYLCASSFDSNSGELFFGEGSRLTVL.

This clone was counted once. This chain links TRBV4-1 with TRBJ2-7, with D possibly TRBD1 on 5 matching bases. The CDR3 covers 16 residues. Germline V gene data show CDR1 as MGHRA and CDR2 as YSYEKL. V was clipped by 0 bases and J by 4 bases, with 16 bases between them. For the CDR3, the DNA is TGCGCCAGCAGCCAAGATCCAGGGCCGCCCCCGTACGAGCAGTACTTC. It is translated as CASSQDPGPPPYEQYF.

This clone was counted a few times. The chain carries TRBV18 and TRBJ2-5; D gene ambiguous. The germline gives CDR1 KGHSH, CDR2 LQKENI. The length of the CDR3 is 13 residues. V was cut by 2 bases and J by 5 bases, with 9 bases left in between. As DNA, the CDR3 is TGTGCCAGCTCACCAGAGATAAGGGAGACCCAGTACTTC. Protein sequence: CASSPEIRETQYF.

This chain connects TRBV7-2 to TRBJ2-5; 9 bases are a match to TRBD1. The V gene end was trimmed by 5 bases and the J gene end by 5 bases; junction bases not matched to a gene: 12. The CDR3 is 16 amino acids. Per germline, CDR1 SGHTA and CDR2 FQGNSA. CDR3 amino acids: CASSARQGGRFETQYF. CDR3 nucleotide sequence: TGTGCCAGCAGCGCCCGACAGGGGGGAAGATTTGAGACCCAGTACTTC.

The chain couples TRBV6-5 to TRBJ1-6; TRBD1 matches 7 bases. The ends lost 2 bases at V and 6 bases at J; junction bases unmatched: 4. This CDR3 has 15 amino acids. The germline V gene has CDR1 MNHEY and CDR2 SVGAGI. The CDR3 sequence is CASSYIAGGNSPLHF. CDR3 in DNA: TGTGCCAGCAGTTACATCGCAGGGGGTAATTCACCCCTCCACTTT.

The rearrangement links TRBV14 to TRBJ1-1; D remains unclear. This CDR3 region has 15 residues. The V end lost 0 bases, the J end lost 1 base, and 9 bases lay between the germline ends. From germline, CDR1 is SGHDN and CDR2 FVKESK. The CDR3 spells CASSQDRSGNTEAFF. For the CDR3, the DNA is TGTGCCAGCAGCCAAGATCGGTCAGGGAACACTGAAGCTTTCTTT.

The chain employs TRBV9 and TRBJ2-7; D not resolved. The germline V gene encodes CDR1 SGDLS and CDR2 YYNGEE. With 4 bases removed from V and 2 bases from J, the gap between germline ends came to 13 bases. This CDR3 is 14 amino acids long. CDR3 residues: CASSFAQDTYEQYF. Here the CDR3 DNA reads TGTGCCAGCAGCTTCGCCCAGGATACCTACGAGCAGTACTTC. The variable domain in full, completed from reference TRBV9 and TRBJ2-7, reads DSGVTQTPKHLITATGQRVTLRCSPRSGDLSVYWYQQSLDQGLQFLIQYYNGEERAKGNILERFSAQQFPDLHSELNLSSLELGDSALYFCASSFAQDTYEQYFGPGTRLTVT.

This clone was picked up a small number of times. This chain uses TRBV2 with TRBJ1-4; 7 nucleotides align to TRBD1. Germline CDR1 SNHLY, CDR2 FYNNEI. CDR3 length equals 15 residues. Germline trimming cut 6 bases from V and 8 bases from J; bases unmatched to any gene: 12. CDR3 residues: CASRGTTGAGEKLFF. The CDR3 DNA reads as TGTGCCAGCAGGGGGACAACAGGGGCCGGGGAAAAACTGTTTTTT.

This clone was counted a few times. The rearrangement uses TRBV2 and TRBJ1-4; perhaps TRBD1 as D (5 bases). Between the trimmed V and J ends, which lost 4 bases and 7 bases, there was a span of 13 bases. The germline gives CDR1 SNHLY, CDR2 FYNNEI. This CDR3 comprises 14 residues. The CDR3 is CASSGAGPSEKLFF. CDR3 nucleotide sequence: TGTGCCAGCAGTGGCGCAGGGCCTAGTGAAAAACTGTTTTTT.

This chain connects TRBV7-3 to TRBJ2-3, with 8 bases identical to TRBD2. The V segment lost 5 bases and the J segment 4 bases; nucleotides outside the gene matches: 11. The CDR3 is 16 residues long. The germline CDR1 and CDR2 sequences are SGHTA and FQGTGA. CDR3 sequence (DNA): TGTGCCAGCAGCGTTGGAGGGACTAGTTTTTCAGATACGCAGTATTTT. This sequence encodes CASSVGGTSFSDTQYF. The whole variable domain, remainder taken from reference TRBV7-3 and TRBJ2-3, is GAGVSQTPSNKVTEKGKYVELRCDPISGHTALYWYRQSLGQGPEFLIYFQGTGAADDSGLPNDRFFAVRPEGSVSTLKIQRTERGDSAVYLCASSVGGTSFSDTQYFGPGTRLTVL.

DNA for the CDR3: TGTGCCAGCAGCTTAGGAGGGGGGGGAGATCCCCTCCACTTT. As protein: CASSLGGGGDPLHF. The chain couples TRBV7-8 to TRBJ1-6, with D possibly matching TRBD1 (6 bases). The CDR3 totals 14 residues. Germline CDR1 reads SGHVS; CDR2 reads FQNEAQ. Trimming stripped 1 base from V and 13 bases from J, with 14 bases between. Looking up the rest from reference TRBV7-8 and TRBJ1-6 gives the full variable domain: GAGVSQSPRYKVAKRGQDVALRCDPISGHVSLFWYQQALGQGPEFLTYFQNEAQLDKSGLPSDRFFAERPEGSVSTLKIQRTQQEDSAVYLCASSLGGGGDPLHFGNGTRLTVT.

The chain joins TRBV27 to TRBJ2-3; D perhaps matches TRBD1 (7 bases). CDR3 length equals 17 residues. Germline loops: CDR1 MNHEY, CDR2 SMNVEV (reference sequence). The V end lost 2 bases, the J end lost 3 bases, and 18 bases lay between the germline ends. As DNA, the CDR3 is TGTGCCAGCAGTTTAGCAGGGGGGACAAGGTCGACAGATACGCAGTATTTT. The encoded protein is CASSLAGGTRSTDTQYF.

The gene calls are TRBV28 and TRBJ1-5; tentatively, D is TRBD1 (5 bases). The CDR3 extends over 12 amino acids. CDR1 is MDHEN and CDR2 is SYDVKM in the germline V gene. V lost 8 bases and J lost 4, with 9 bases in between. The CDR3 region has the DNA TGTGCCAGCGCCTCAGGGAATCAGCCCCAGCATTTT. It codes for CASASGNQPQHF.

Comments on this clone: Relative to the germline gene, one junction end is altered; a read error may explain this. The chain employs TRBV19 and TRBJ2-2; D unresolved. The CDR3 runs 15 residues. Germline loops: CDR1 LNHDA, CDR2 SQIVND (reference sequence). The CDR3 spells CAGSTSDLLVGELFF. DNA of the CDR3: TGTGCCGGTAGTACTTCGGACCTCCTGGTCGGGGAGCTGTTTTTT.

This chain links TRBV19 with TRBJ2-7; 8 bases are shared with TRBD1. V lost 3 bases and J lost 7; bases outside the gene matches: 11. The CDR3 has 15 residues. CDR1 and CDR2 from the germline V gene are LNHDA and SQIVND (reference sequence). The CDR3 DNA is TGTGCCAGTAGTATGGGGACAGGTCCTTCGGGGGAGCAGTACTTC. Encoded protein: CASSMGTGPSGEQYF.

The chain uses TRBV11-3 and TRBJ2-7, with 15 bases matching TRBD2. Germline CDR1 is SGHNT and CDR2 is YENEEA. The CDR3 covers 18 residues. The junction had 12 bases not matched to a gene; V was cut back by 5 bases and J by 4 bases. The CDR3 nucleotides read TGTGCCAGCAGCCCACTCCCGGGACTAGCGGGGGGACGGTACGAGCAGTACTTC. Translating gives CASSPLPGLAGGRYEQYF.

The rearrangement joins TRBV6-5 to TRBJ2-3; 8 positions match TRBD2. V gave up 3 bases and J gave up 2 bases; unmatched junction bases: 4. The CDR3 covers 15 residues. Looked up from germline, CDR1 is MNHEY and CDR2 is SVGAGI. The CDR3 region has the DNA TGTGCCAGCAGTTATGGAGCGGGGGACACAGATACGCAGTATTTT. This sequence encodes CASSYGAGDTDTQYF.

This chain links TRBV6-1 with TRBJ2-3; D is uncertain. CDR3 length equals 16 residues. V shed 4 bases and J shed 3 bases, with 17 bases lying between them. Germline-derived CDR1 and CDR2 are MNHNS and SASEGT. This chain's CDR3 is CASSATRTPVTDTQYF. The DNA of the CDR3 is TGTGCCAGCAGTGCAACACGAACTCCCGTAACAGATACGCAGTATTTT.

This rearrangement joins TRBV5-1 to TRBJ1-1; 9 positions match TRBD1. CDR1 is SGHRS, CDR2 YFSETQ, per germline. This CDR3 region has 14 residues. The trim removed 3 bases at V and 1 base at J, leaving 1 base unmatched. The CDR3 protein is CASSWGQGNTEAFF. CDR3 DNA sequence: TGCGCCAGCAGCTGGGGACAGGGGAACACTGAAGCTTTCTTT.

This clone was seen a few times. V usage is TRBV6-6 and J usage is TRBJ1-3; D is unresolved. The V gene lost 6 bases and the J gene lost 0 bases, with 15 bases spanning the gap. The CDR3 consists of 16 residues. Per germline, CDR1 MNHNY and CDR2 SVGAGI (reference sequence). The CDR3 protein is CASRRTSQNSGNTIYF. In DNA, the CDR3 is TGTGCCAGCAGACGTACTTCACAGAACTCTGGAAACACCATATATTTT.

The chain couples TRBV7-2 to TRBJ2-3, with D perhaps TRBD2 (5 bases). The CDR3 sequence is 15 residues long. Trimming cost V 2 bases and J 5 bases, with 14 bases left between them. In germline, CDR1 is SGHTA, CDR2 FQGNSA. The CDR3 region is CASSLRGYARDTQYF. As DNA, the CDR3 is TGTGCCAGCAGCTTAAGAGGGTATGCTAGAGATACGCAGTATTTT.

The rearrangement links TRBV5-6 to TRBJ1-6, with TRBD1 matching 7 bases. V shed 3 bases, J shed 6 bases, and the junction held 3 bases outside the gene matches. There are 14 residues in the CDR3. Germline V gene data show CDR1 as SGHDT and CDR2 as YYEEEE. The CDR3 nucleotides read TGTGCCAGCAGCTCCACAGGGGTTAATTCACCCCTCCACTTT. Its protein is CASSSTGVNSPLHF.